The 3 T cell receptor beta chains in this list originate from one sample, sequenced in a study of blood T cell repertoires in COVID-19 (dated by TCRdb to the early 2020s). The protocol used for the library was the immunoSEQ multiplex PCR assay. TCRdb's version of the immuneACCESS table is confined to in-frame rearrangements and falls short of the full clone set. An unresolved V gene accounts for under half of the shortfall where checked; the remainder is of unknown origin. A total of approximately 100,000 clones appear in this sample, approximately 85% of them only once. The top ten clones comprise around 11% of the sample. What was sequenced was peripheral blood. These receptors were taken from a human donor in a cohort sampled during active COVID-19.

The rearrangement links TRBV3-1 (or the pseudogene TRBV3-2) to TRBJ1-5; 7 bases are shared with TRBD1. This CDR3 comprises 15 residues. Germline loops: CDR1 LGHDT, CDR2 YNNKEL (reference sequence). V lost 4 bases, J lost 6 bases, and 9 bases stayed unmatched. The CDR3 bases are TGTGCCAGCAGCCTAGGACAGGTGACGGCTCAGCCCCAGCATTTT. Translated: CASSLGQVTAQPQHF.

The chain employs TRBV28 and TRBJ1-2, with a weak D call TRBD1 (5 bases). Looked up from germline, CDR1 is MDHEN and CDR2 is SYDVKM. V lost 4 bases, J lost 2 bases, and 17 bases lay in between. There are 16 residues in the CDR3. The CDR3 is CASSWVGGAANYGYTF. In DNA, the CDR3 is TGTGCCAGCAGTTGGGTGGGAGGGGCCGCGAACTATGGCTACACCTTC.

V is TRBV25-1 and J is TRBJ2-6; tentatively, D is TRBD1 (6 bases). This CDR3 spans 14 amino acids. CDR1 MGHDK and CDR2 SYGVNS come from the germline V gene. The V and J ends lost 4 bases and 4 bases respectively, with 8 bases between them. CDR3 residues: CASSAQGGANVLTF. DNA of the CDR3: TGTGCCAGCAGTGCACAGGGAGGGGCCAACGTCCTGACTTTC.